One TCR beta chain is described in this entry. Its antigen is not identified. This sample is part of a study of identical twins. The CDR3 covers 17 residues. Looked up from germline, CDR1 is WSHSY and CDR2 is SAAADI. Trimming left V 4 bases short and J 0 bases short, with 16 bases between. Each CDR3 protein gets one entry after TCRdb re-called the 5' RACE reads with MiXCR. The sample lists around 250,000 distinct CDR3 sequences; roughly 7% were seen once. Study results and caveats: Within cord blood, abundant beta clonotypes carried fewer insertions, but memory repertoires showed no such trend. Its conclusions, products of cross-sectional statistical analysis, did not come from following the same donors.

These data also featured in a second study, about yellow fever vaccine responses in identical twins.

This receptor was obtained from a woman under 30 in good health. Material for sequencing was memory (CD45RO+) T cells sorted from blood. The chain recombines TRBV10-2 with TRBJ2-1; D is uncertain. The CDR3 sequence is CASSVASPASSYNEQFF. CDR3 sequence (DNA): TGCGCCAGCAGTGTAGCCAGCCCGGCGAGCTCCTACAATGAGCAGTTCTTC.